One sample yielded the 20 T cell receptor beta chains listed below, sequenced in a study of T-cell reconstitution after alpha-beta-depleted transplantation in children. Unique molecular identifiers were used in preparing the TCRbeta library. TCRdb independently ran MiXCR on the PCR reads; one entry per CDR3 protein. The repertoire consists of roughly 500,000 distinct CDR3 sequences, with roughly an eighth occurring once and the leading ten covering about 5.6%. Specimen: PBMCs from the stem cell graft donor, collected from the stem cell graft. The receptors shown here come from a human donor who donated a stem cell graft to a child with combined immunodeficiency.

The chain is built from TRBV5-6 and TRBJ2-3; 15 bases align to TRBD2. CDR3 length equals 20 residues. The V gene's germline CDR1 is SGHDT and CDR2 YYEEEE. Losses at the gene ends were 3 bases for V and 1 base for J; bases not matched to a gene: 12. Here the CDR3 DNA reads TGTGCCAGCAGCTATTGGTGGACTAGCGGGAGGGCTAGGGGCACAGATACGCAGTATTTT. As protein: CASSYWWTSGRARGTDTQYF.

The chain uses TRBV6-5 and TRBJ1-2, with D possibly TRBD1 on 6 matching bases. V dropped 2 bases and J dropped 6 bases, with 13 bases sitting between them. CDR1 is MNHEY, CDR2 SVGAGI, per germline. The CDR3 runs 14 residues. CDR3 in amino acids: CASSYTGASDGYTF. The CDR3 DNA reads as TGTGCCAGCAGTTACACGGGGGCATCGGATGGCTACACCTTC.

The CDR3 coding sequence is TGTGCCAGCTCACCACCGGTAAGCAGGGCTTACTACGAGCAGTACTTC. Its translation: CASSPPVSRAYYEQYF. The rearrangement links TRBV18 to TRBJ2-7, with a possible D match to TRBD1 (5 bases). The CDR3 runs 16 residues. The germline V gene encodes CDR1 KGHSH and CDR2 LQKENI. Trimming pared 0 bases from V and 3 bases from J, leaving 15 bases between.

V usage is TRBV27 and J usage is TRBJ2-1, with 11 nucleotides matching TRBD2. The CDR3 loop spans 18 amino acids. V dropped 1 base and J dropped 2; count of bases not matched to a gene: 7. In germline, CDR1 is MNHEY, CDR2 SMNVEV (reference sequence). CDR3 sequence reads: CASSLLGLAGGPYNEQFF. CDR3 nucleotides: TGTGCCAGCAGTTTATTAGGCCTAGCGGGGGGACCCTACAATGAGCAGTTCTTC.

CDR3 in amino acids: CASSEEPDAYNEQFF. The CDR3 nucleotides are TGTGCCAGCAGTGAGGAGCCGGACGCGTACAATGAGCAGTTCTTC. The V and J genes are TRBV25-1 and TRBJ2-1; D is uncertain. Germline-derived CDR1 and CDR2 are MGHDK and SYGVNS. The ends were cut back, 3 bases at V and 4 bases at J, with 13 bases in the middle. CDR3 length: 15 amino acids.

This clonotype has only a few counts. The V gene is TRBV25-1, the J gene TRBJ2-7; weak D call: TRBD2 (6 bases). This CDR3 region has 18 residues. CDR1 is MGHDK and CDR2 is SYGVNS in the germline V gene. V was cut by 4 bases and J by 6 bases, with 28 bases left in between. The CDR3 sequence: CASSGWGGREVPNGEQYF. As DNA, the CDR3 is TGTGCCAGCAGTGGCTGGGGCGGCAGGGAGGTCCCAAACGGCGAGCAGTACTTC.

This clonotype has just a few counts. J is TRBJ2-3 and V is TRBV24-1; TRBD2 aligns across 10 bases. Germline V CDR1 and CDR2: KGHDR, SFDVKD. The CDR3 spans 17 residues. The trim removed 4 bases at V and 2 bases at J, leaving 8 bases unmatched. This CDR3 is CATSDQNSGGYTDTQYF. The CDR3 DNA follows: TGTGCCACCAGTGACCAGAATAGCGGGGGGTACACAGATACGCAGTATTTT.

The sample holds many counts of this clonotype. The gene calls are TRBV11-2 and TRBJ2-1; 10 bases agree with TRBD2. The trim removed 5 bases at V and 0 bases at J, leaving 4 bases unmatched. The CDR3 length is 16 residues. Germline CDR1 SGHAT, CDR2 FQNNGV. The CDR3 DNA is TGTGCCAGCAGCCGAATAGCGGGAGGCTCCTACAATGAGCAGTTCTTC. This encodes CASSRIAGGSYNEQFF.

This clonotype occurred a few times. The rearrangement uses TRBV9 and TRBJ2-1, with a weak D call TRBD1 (6 bases). Germline CDR1 reads SGDLS; CDR2 reads YYNGEE. V lost 6 bases, J lost 2 bases, and 15 bases lay in between. The CDR3 contains 15 residues. The CDR3 sequence: CASNQGGPPYNEQFF. DNA of the CDR3: TGTGCCAGCAACCAAGGGGGACCCCCCTACAATGAGCAGTTCTTC. Full variable domain (outside the CDR3, taken from reference TRBV9 and TRBJ2-1): DSGVTQTPKHLITATGQRVTLRCSPRSGDLSVYWYQQSLDQGLQFLIQYYNGEERAKGNILERFSAQQFPDLHSELNLSSLELGDSALYFCASNQGGPPYNEQFFGPGTRLTVL.

This clonotype came up a few times. V and J are TRBV2 and TRBJ2-1; D unresolved. The V gene lost 7 bases and the J gene lost 9 bases, with 16 bases spanning the gap. Germline V gives CDR1 SNHLY, CDR2 FYNNEI. This CDR3 is built from 13 residues. CDR3: CASNYMGSREQFF. In DNA, the CDR3 is TGTGCCAGCAACTATATGGGTAGCCGTGAGCAGTTCTTC.

This clonotype was seen a few times. The J gene is TRBJ1-1, the V gene TRBV30; D ambiguous. The CDR3 has 15 amino acids. In germline, CDR1 is GTSNPN, CDR2 SVGIG (reference sequence). The ends were cut back, 1 base at V and 0 bases at J, with 12 bases in the middle. DNA for the CDR3: TGTGCCTGGAGTGCGGAGCTGAGAATGAACACTGAAGCTTTCTTT. Translated, it gives CAWSAELRMNTEAFF.

In its sample, this clonotype was seen many times. The rearrangement joins TRBV12-3 or TRBV12-4 to TRBJ2-3; 7 positions agree with TRBD2. Trimming at V came to 4 bases and at J to 2 bases, leaving 3 bases not matched to a gene. This CDR3 comprises 14 residues. The CDR3 nucleotides are TGTGCCAGCAGTTCTAGCGGAACCACAGATACGCAGTATTTT. This gives the protein CASSSSGTTDTQYF.

V gene TRBV19 combines with J gene TRBJ2-3; 7 bases agree with TRBD1. The CDR3 is 16 residues long. The V gene end was trimmed by 3 bases and the J gene end by 0 bases; junction bases not matched to a gene: 6. CDR1 LNHDA and CDR2 SQIVND come from the germline V gene (reference sequence). This chain's CDR3 is CASSMGTDISTDTQYF. The CDR3 DNA follows: TGTGCCAGTAGTATGGGGACAGACATTAGCACAGATACGCAGTATTTT.

The V call is TRBV15, the J call TRBJ2-7; perhaps D is TRBD1 or TRBD2 (5 bases each). The CDR3 length is 12 residues. In germline, CDR1 is LNHNV, CDR2 YYDKDF (reference sequence). V dropped 0 bases and J dropped 5 bases, with 5 bases sitting between them. CDR3 nucleotide sequence: TGTGCCACCAGCAGAGAGGGACACGAGCAGTACTTC. This sequence encodes CATSREGHEQYF.

This clonotype was seen at least ten times. The chain carries TRBV12-3 or TRBV12-4 and TRBJ2-7, with 13 bases aligning to TRBD2. Trimming cost V 6 bases and J 4 bases; bases outside gene matches: 6. The CDR3 is 15 residues long. CDR3 residues: CASSILAGGPYEQYF. CDR3 bases: TGTGCCAGCAGCATACTAGCGGGAGGGCCGTACGAGCAGTACTTC.

The V and J genes are TRBV7-2 and TRBJ2-7, with D perhaps TRBD1 or TRBD2 (5 bases each). This CDR3 region has 15 residues. Germline loops: CDR1 SGHTA, CDR2 FQGNSA. The V gene lost 3 bases and the J gene lost 0 bases, with 12 bases spanning the gap. CDR3 sequence: CASSFGTLSSYEQYF. As DNA, the CDR3 is TGTGCCAGCAGCTTCGGGACGTTGAGCTCCTACGAGCAGTACTTC.

This clonotype was counted between two and nine times. The chain has TRBV2 and TRBJ1-1, with D unresolved. Trimming took 3 bases from V and 4 from J, leaving 12 bases between them. Looked up from germline, CDR1 is SNHLY and CDR2 is FYNNEI. This CDR3 region has 14 residues. The chain's CDR3 is CASSEHGSATEAFF. The CDR3 DNA reads TGTGCCAGCAGTGAGCACGGGTCGGCCACTGAAGCTTTCTTT.

This clonotype was observed a few times. V usage is TRBV6-1 and J usage is TRBJ2-7; no firm D call. The CDR3 sequence is 13 residues long. Germline V gives CDR1 MNHNS, CDR2 SASEGT. Deletions cut 1 base from V and 3 bases from J, with 7 bases between. This CDR3 reads CASSEGYFYEQYF. The CDR3 DNA reads as TGTGCCAGCAGTGAAGGGTACTTCTACGAGCAGTACTTC.

Ten or more counts support this clonotype. The chain recombines TRBV25-1 with TRBJ2-3, with 7 bases identical to TRBD1. CDR3 length: 14 residues. The ends lost 3 bases at V and 5 bases at J; junction bases unmatched: 5. Germline CDR1 reads MGHDK; CDR2 reads SYGVNS. The CDR3 region is CASSERGRGDTQYF. CDR3 sequence (DNA): TGTGCCAGCAGTGAGAGGGGGCGAGGAGATACGCAGTATTTT.

In this sample, this clonotype turned up a few times. V is TRBV3-1 and J is TRBJ2-1, with 10 nucleotides matching TRBD1. In germline, CDR1 is LGHDT, CDR2 YNNKEL (reference sequence). The CDR3 is 15 residues long. V shed 4 bases and J 7 bases; nucleotides not matched to a gene: 7. CDR3 loop: CASSRGQGPYNEQFF. DNA for the CDR3: TGTGCCAGCAGCCGGGGACAGGGGCCGTATAATGAGCAGTTCTTC.